The rows below give T cell receptor beta chains drawn from one sample of a study of T-cell memory formation after mild COVID-19. TCRdb redid the calling of the 5' RACE reads with MiXCR, one entry per CDR3 protein. The data contain hundreds of thousands of distinct CDR3 sequences, 15% to 20% of them singletons. Specimen: PBMCs or a T cell subset sorted from them (not recorded which). The receptor source for this set is a man between 18 and 35 years old who had mild COVID-19 (a few samples of this study predate the infection). Cell type and time point are not known. Both conserved end residues are part of each CDR3. Each record gives: J gene, V gene, D gene, clone size, CDR3 protein, CDR3 DNA. A D gene is named only where the DNA matches it firmly. Size values are once, few and many counts, or a class for expanded clones, and some rows have none.

j_gene: TRBJ1-2; v_gene: TRBV7-2; d_gene: NA; abundance: many; CDR3aa: CASSLLWDGYTF; CDR3nt: TGTGCCAGCAGCTTACTTTGGGATGGCTACACCTTC
j_gene: TRBJ2-7; v_gene: TRBV7-9; d_gene: NA; abundance: NA; CDR3aa: CASSLVGTGNDEQYF; CDR3nt: TGTGCCAGCAGCTTAGTGGGCACAGGGAACGACGAGCAGTACTTC
j_gene: TRBJ2-1; v_gene: TRBV6-5; d_gene: TRBD2; abundance: few; CDR3aa: CASRSTGGEQFF; CDR3nt: TGTGCCAGCAGAAGTACGGGGGGAGAGCAGTTCTTC
j_gene: TRBJ2-7; v_gene: TRBV4-1; d_gene: NA; abundance: few; CDR3aa: CASSQKTGRTSSYEQYF; CDR3nt: TGCGCCAGCAGCCAGAAGACAGGGAGGACTAGCTCCTACGAGCAGTACTTC
j_gene: TRBJ1-4; v_gene: TRBV3-1; d_gene: NA; abundance: few; CDR3aa: CASSQDRADEKLFF; CDR3nt: TGTGCCAGCAGCCAAGATCGGGCTGATGAAAAACTGTTTTTT
j_gene: TRBJ1-3; v_gene: TRBV9; d_gene: NA; abundance: many; CDR3aa: CASSVFGLGNTIYF; CDR3nt: TGTGCCAGCAGCGTCTTCGGGCTCGGAAACACCATATATTTT
j_gene: TRBJ2-5; v_gene: TRBV20-1; d_gene: TRBD2; abundance: NA; CDR3aa: CSARLAGQETQYF; CDR3nt: TGCAGTGCTAGACTAGCGGGGCAAGAGACCCAGTACTTC
j_gene: TRBJ2-7; v_gene: TRBV12-3/TRBV12-4; d_gene: TRBD1; abundance: few; CDR3aa: CASLTGSDEQYF; CDR3nt: TGTGCCAGTTTGACAGGGTCGGACGAGCAGTACTTC
j_gene: TRBJ2-7; v_gene: TRBV12-3/TRBV12-4; d_gene: NA; abundance: NA; CDR3aa: CASSFGVVYEQYF; CDR3nt: TGTGCCAGCAGTTTTGGGGTAGTCTACGAGCAGTACTTC
j_gene: TRBJ2-5; v_gene: TRBV6-1; d_gene: TRBD1; abundance: many; CDR3aa: CASSEWTGIETQYF; CDR3nt: TGTGCCAGCAGTGAATGGACAGGGATAGAGACCCAGTACTTC